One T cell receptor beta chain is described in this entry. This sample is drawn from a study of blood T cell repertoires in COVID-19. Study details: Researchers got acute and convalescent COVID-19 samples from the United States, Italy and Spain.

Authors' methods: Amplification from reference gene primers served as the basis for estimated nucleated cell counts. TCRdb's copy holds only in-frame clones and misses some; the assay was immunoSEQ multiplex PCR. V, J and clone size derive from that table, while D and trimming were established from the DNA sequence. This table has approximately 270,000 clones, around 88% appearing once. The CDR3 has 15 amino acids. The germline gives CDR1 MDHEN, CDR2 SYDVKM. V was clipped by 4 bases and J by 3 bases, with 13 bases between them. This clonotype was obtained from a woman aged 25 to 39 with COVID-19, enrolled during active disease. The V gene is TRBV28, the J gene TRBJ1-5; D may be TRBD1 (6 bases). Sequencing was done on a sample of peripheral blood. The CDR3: CASSSRQEYNQPQHF. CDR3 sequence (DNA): TGTGCCAGCAGTTCCCGACAGGAATACAATCAGCCCCAGCATTTT. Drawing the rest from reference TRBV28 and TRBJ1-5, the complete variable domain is DVKVTQSSRYLVKRTGEKVFLECVQDMDHENMFWYRQDPGLGLRLIYFSYDVKMKEKGDIPEGYSVSREKKERFSLILESASTNQTSMYLCASSSRQEYNQPQHFGDGTRLSIL.